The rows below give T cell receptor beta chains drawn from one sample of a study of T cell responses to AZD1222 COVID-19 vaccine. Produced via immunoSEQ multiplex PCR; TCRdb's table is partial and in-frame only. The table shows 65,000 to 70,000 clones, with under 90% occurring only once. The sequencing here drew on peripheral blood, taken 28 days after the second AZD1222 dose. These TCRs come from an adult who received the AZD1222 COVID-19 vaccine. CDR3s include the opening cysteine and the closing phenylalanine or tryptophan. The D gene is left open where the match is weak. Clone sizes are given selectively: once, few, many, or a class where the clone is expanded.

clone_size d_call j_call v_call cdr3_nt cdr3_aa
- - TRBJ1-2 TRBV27 TGTGCCAGCAGTTTATCTGGCAGGGGATTTGGCTACACCTTC CASSLSGRGFGYTF
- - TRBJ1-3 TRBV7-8 TGTGCCAGCAGCTATCGCGGTTCTGGAAACACCATATATTTT CASSYRGSGNTIYF
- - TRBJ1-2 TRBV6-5 TGTGCCAGCAGGGGACGGGACGGTTCTAACTATGGCTACACCTTC CASRGRDGSNYGYTF
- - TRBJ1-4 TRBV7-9 TGTGCCAGCAGCACTCTAGGGGCAACTAATGAAAAACTGTTTTTT CASSTLGATNEKLFF
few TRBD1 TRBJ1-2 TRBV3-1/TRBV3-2 TGTGCCAGCAGCCACCCTGAAGGACAGGGCAGCTATGGCTACACCTTC CASSHPEGQGSYGYTF
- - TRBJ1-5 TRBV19 TGTGCCAGTAGTTTCTCTCGCAATCAGCCCCAGCATTTT CASSFSRNQPQHF
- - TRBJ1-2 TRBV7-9 TGTGCCAGCAGCTCACAGACACTCCACCTCCATGGCTACACCTTC CASSSQTLHLHGYTF
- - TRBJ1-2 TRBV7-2 TGTGCCAGCAGCCCCCAACCCCCGGGCCAGGGGACTAACTATGGCTACACCTTC CASSPQPPGQGTNYGYTF
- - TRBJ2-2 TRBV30 TGTGCCTGGAGGGCGGACCTCGGCGGGGAGCTGTTTTTT CAWRADLGGELFF
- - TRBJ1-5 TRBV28 TGTGCCAGCAGTTTAGTTAGGGCTGGAAGCAATCAGCCCCAGCATTTT CASSLVRAGSNQPQHF
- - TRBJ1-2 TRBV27 TGTGCCAGCAGTTTATCGGGTTACTATGGCTACACCTTC CASSLSGYYGYTF
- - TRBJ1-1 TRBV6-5 TGTGCCAGCAGTTACGGGGAAACAGGGAGGGATACTGAAGCTTTCTTT CASSYGETGRDTEAFF
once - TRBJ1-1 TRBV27 TGTGCCAGCAGTTTAAAACGGAACACTGAAGCTTTCTTT CASSLKRNTEAFF
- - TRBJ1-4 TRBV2 TGTGCCAGCAGTGTAGGACAGCTTAATGAAAAACTGTTTTTT CASSVGQLNEKLFF
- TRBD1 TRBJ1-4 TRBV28 TGTGCCAGCAGTCTCCTGGAAGGACAGGGTAATGAAAAACTGTTTTTT CASSLLEGQGNEKLFF
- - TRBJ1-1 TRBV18 TGTGCCAGCTCACCAGAGATGGACCGCTCGAACACTGAAGCTTTCTTT CASSPEMDRSNTEAFF
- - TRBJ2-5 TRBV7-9 TGTGCCAGCAGCTATACGCCGCCGGGGTACCAAGAGACCCAGTACTTC CASSYTPPGYQETQYF
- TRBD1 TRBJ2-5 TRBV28 TGTGCCAGCAGTTCGCTAACAGGGGTGGCTCAAGAGACCCAGTACTTC CASSSLTGVAQETQYF
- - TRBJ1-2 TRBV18 TGTGCCAGCTCACCTGGGAGCCCGATTGTTAACTATGGCTACACCTTC CASSPGSPIVNYGYTF
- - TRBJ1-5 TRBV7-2 TGTGCCAGCAGCTTTCTAAATAGCAATCAGCCCCAGCATTTT CASSFLNSNQPQHF
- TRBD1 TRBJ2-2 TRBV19 TGTGCCAGTAGGAGACAGGGCGGCACCGGGGAGCTGTTTTTT CASRRQGGTGELFF
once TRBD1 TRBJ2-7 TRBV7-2 TGTGCCAGCAGCCTAGGCAGGGGGTCCCACTACGAGCAGTACTTC CASSLGRGSHYEQYF
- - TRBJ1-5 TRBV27 TGTGCCAGCAGTTGGGGGGTAGGTAATCAGCCCCAGCATTTT CASSWGVGNQPQHF
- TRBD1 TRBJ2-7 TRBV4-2 TGTCCCACCACCCAACACGACTGGGGGACAGGCAAACCTTACGAGCAGTACTTC CPTTQHDWGTGKPYEQYF
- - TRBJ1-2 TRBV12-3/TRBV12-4 TGTGCCAGCAGTCTAAGGGACTATGGCTACACCTTC CASSLRDYGYTF
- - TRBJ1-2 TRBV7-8 TGTGCCAGCAGCAAAGAGGGGGACCAGTCAGGGATACGCTACACCTTC CASSKEGDQSGIRYTF
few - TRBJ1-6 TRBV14 TGTGCCAGCAGCACGACAGAGCTGTCACCCCTCCACTTT CASSTTELSPLHF
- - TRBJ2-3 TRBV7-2 TGTGCCAGCAGCTTTCGGGTGGGGGCCCTCAGGTTGGATACGCAGTATTTT CASSFRVGALRLDTQYF
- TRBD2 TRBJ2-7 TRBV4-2 TGTGCCAGCAGCCACCCGGGACTAGCGAACTACGAGCAGTACTTC CASSHPGLANYEQYF
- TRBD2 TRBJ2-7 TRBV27 TGTGCCAGCAGTCGAGGACTAGCGGGGGGAACCTACGAGCAGTACTTC CASSRGLAGGTYEQYF
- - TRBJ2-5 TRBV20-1 TGCAGTGCGGGTGGGCAAGAGACCCAGTACTTC CSAGGQETQYF
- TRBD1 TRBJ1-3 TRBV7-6 TGTGCCAGCAGCTTCGGACAGGGTGGGTCTGGAAACACCATATATTTT CASSFGQGGSGNTIYF
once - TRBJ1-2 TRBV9 TGTGCCAGCAGCCCCCGGGGCACGGGAGCGAATGGCTACACCTTC CASSPRGTGANGYTF
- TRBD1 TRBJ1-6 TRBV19 TGTGCCAGTAGTATCAACAGGGGTCGATTTAATTCACCCCTCCACTTT CASSINRGRFNSPLHF
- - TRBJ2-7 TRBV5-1 TGCGCCAGCAGCTCATTTGACGAGCAGTACTTC CASSSFDEQYF
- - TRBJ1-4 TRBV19 TGTGCCAGTATGGATGGGAGCGCGACTAATGAAAAACTGTTTTTT CASMDGSATNEKLFF
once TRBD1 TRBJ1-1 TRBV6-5 TGTGCCAGCATTACAGGGGGCTTTGGGAACACTGAAGCTTTCTTT CASITGGFGNTEAFF
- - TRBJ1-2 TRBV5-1 TGCGCCAGCAGTCTAGACAGGTCGGGCTATGGCTACACCTTC CASSLDRSGYGYTF
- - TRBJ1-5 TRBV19 TGTGCCAGCTCCACGGGGGGTCAGCCCCAGCATTTT CASSTGGQPQHF
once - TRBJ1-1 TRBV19 TGTGCCAGTAGTAGGACCCGGCAGAACACTGAAGCTTTCTTT CASSRTRQNTEAFF
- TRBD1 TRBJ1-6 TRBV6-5 TGTGCCAGCAGCAACAGGGGGTATAATTCACCCCTCCACTTT CASSNRGYNSPLHF
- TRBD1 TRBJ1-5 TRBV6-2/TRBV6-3 TGTGCCAGCAGTTGGGACAGCGGAAATCAGCCCCAGCATTTT CASSWDSGNQPQHF
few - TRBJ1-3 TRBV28 TGTGCCAGCAGTTTACGGCAGGGGATCTCTGGAAACACCATATATTTT CASSLRQGISGNTIYF
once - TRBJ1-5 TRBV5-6 TGTGCCAGCAGCCGTACCGGGAGCAGGTATAGCAATCAGCCCCAGCATTTT CASSRTGSRYSNQPQHF
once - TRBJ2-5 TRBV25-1 TGTGCCAGCAGTGAATTGGAGGGCAGAAAACAAGAGACCCAGTACTTC CASSELEGRKQETQYF
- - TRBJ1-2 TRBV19 TGTGCCAGTAGTATAGAGGGGCGGGGGGGGAGCGGTGGCTACACCTTC CASSIEGRGGSGGYTF
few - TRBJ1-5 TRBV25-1 TGTGCCAGCAGTGAAGGTCGGCAGCCCCAGCATTTT CASSEGRQPQHF
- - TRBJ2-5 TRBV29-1 TGCAGCGTTGGGGGGGCCGATGAGACCCAGTACTTC CSVGGADETQYF
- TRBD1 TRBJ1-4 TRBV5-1 TGCGCCAGCAGGGGACAGGGGCCTAATGAAAAACTGTTTTTT CASRGQGPNEKLFF
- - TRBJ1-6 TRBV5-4 TGTGCCAGCAGCTTGTCCGTTGGGGGAAAATCACCCCTCCACTTT CASSLSVGGKSPLHF
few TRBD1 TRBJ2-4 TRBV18 TGTGCCAGCTCACCATTAACAGGGGGCGAGAACATTCAGTACTTC CASSPLTGGENIQYF
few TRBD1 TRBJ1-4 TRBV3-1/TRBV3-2 TGTGCCAGCAGCCTTTCCCCCGGGACAGGGTCTGAAAAACTGTTTTTT CASSLSPGTGSEKLFF
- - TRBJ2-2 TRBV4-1 TGCGCCAGCAGCCAGGGGTCCGGGGAGCTGTTTTTT CASSQGSGELFF
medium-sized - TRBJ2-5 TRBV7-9 TGTGCCAGCAGCTTCCGGGGGACGGGAGAGACCCAGTACTTC CASSFRGTGETQYF
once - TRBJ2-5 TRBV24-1 TGTGCCACCAGTGATGGGGGTCGGGAGACCCAGTACTTC CATSDGGRETQYF
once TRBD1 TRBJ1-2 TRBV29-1 TGCAGCGTTCGGGACAGTTCTAACTATGGCTACACCTTC CSVRDSSNYGYTF
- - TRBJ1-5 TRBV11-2 TGTGCCAGCAGCTTGGGGGGAGGGGGGACCAATCAGCCCCAGCATTTT CASSLGGGGTNQPQHF